The T cell receptor beta chain described here comes from a study of T cell repertoires in cytomegalovirus infection. Study-wide results and caveats: The cumulative frequency of public TCR beta families distinguished individuals who carried CMV together with the relevant HLA.

TCRdb reprocessed the reads with MiXCR, giving one entry per CDR3 protein. The sample contains 110,000 to 150,000 distinct CDR3 sequences, 5.5% to 8% of which appear only once. Trimming left V 1 base short and J 4 bases short, with 19 bases between. The germline V gene has CDR1 MGHRA and CDR2 YSYEKL. The CDR3 has 17 residues. This clonotype was seen many times. Antigen: not known. Sequences were obtained from PBMCs. This sequence joins TRBV4-1 and TRBJ1-2; no clear D. This receptor was identified in a human donor in good health (CMV status not recorded). Some clones in this sample may be carry-over from other donors' samples. For the CDR3, the DNA is TGCGCCAGCAGCCAAGCAGAGACCGCCTTACAACTCTATGGCTACACCTTC. Translation gives CASSQAETALQLYGYTF.